This passage covers 3 T cell receptor beta chains from one sample sequenced in a study of tissue T cells after allogeneic stem cell transplantation. Only in-frame clones appear in the TCRdb table, and some are missing; sequencing was by immunoSEQ multiplex PCR. The data show over 7,500 clones, with about a third seen just once and roughly 3% held by the top ten. Time point denoted: mouse harvest day 14 after allogeneic transplant. The graft held 10^6 splenic CD5+ T cells and 10^7 T-cell-depleted bone marrow cells. Sequencing was done on a sample of skin. Receptors originate from a female BALB/c mouse given C57BL/6 T cells with graft-versus-host disease after an allogeneic hematopoietic cell transplant.

As regards this clone: Genes and germline come from the mouse. The read falls 1 residue short of the CDR3 end, and the missing part is taken from the germline J gene. This chain links TRBV13-2 with TRBJ2-2; TRBD1 is a possible D gene (6 bases). The CDR3 is 15 amino acids. The V end lost 2 bases, the J end lost 1 base, and 9 bases lay between the germline ends. CDR1 and CDR2 (germline): NNHNN, SYGAGS (reference sequence). CDR3 residues: CASGDPGQNTGQLYF. Partial CDR3 DNA: TGTGCCAGCGGTGACCCGGGACAAAACACCGGGCAGCTCTAC.

A few counts support this clone. Gene names are mouse gene names. The read comes to an end 1 residue before the CDR3 does, leaving the germline J gene to fill in the end. This rearrangement joins TRBV13-1 to TRBJ2-4; TRBD2 agrees at 7 bases. Germline V lookup: CDR1 NSHNY, CDR2 SYGAGN. V shed 4 bases, J shed 0 bases, and the junction held 5 bases outside the gene matches. The CDR3 totals 15 residues. The CDR3 bases that were read are TGTGCCAGCAGTCGGGGACTGAGAAGTCAAAACACCTTGTAC. It codes for CASSRGLRSQNTLY. The whole CDR3 protein reads CASSRGLRSQNTLYF.

To note about this clone: Gene names denote mouse genes. The read is 1 residue too short to cover the CDR3 end, so that end is filled in from the germline J gene. The chain joins TRBV1 to TRBJ1-4; D ambiguous. CDR3 size: 13 residues. Germline values: CDR1 NSQYPW, CDR2 LRSPGD (reference sequence). V lost 1 base and J 7 bases, leaving 7 bases between the germline ends. The CDR3 loop is CTCSAGGPERLFF. Partial CDR3 DNA: TGCACCTGCAGTGCAGGGGGTCCCGAAAGATTATTT.